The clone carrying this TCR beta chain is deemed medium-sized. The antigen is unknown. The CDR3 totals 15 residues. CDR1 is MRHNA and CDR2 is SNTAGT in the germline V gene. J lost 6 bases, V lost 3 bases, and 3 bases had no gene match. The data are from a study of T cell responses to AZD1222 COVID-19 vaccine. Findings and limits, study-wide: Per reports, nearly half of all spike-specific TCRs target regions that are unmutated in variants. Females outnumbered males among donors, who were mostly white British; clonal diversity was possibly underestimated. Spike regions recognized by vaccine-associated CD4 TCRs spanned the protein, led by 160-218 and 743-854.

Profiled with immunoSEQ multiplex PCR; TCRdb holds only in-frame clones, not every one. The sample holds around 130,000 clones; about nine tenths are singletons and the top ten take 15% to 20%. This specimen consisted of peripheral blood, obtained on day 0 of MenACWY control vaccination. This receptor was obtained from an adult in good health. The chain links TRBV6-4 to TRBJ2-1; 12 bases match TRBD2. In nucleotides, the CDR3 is TGTGCCAGCAGTGAGGGACTAGCGGGCGGCAATGAGCAGTTCTTC. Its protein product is CASSEGLAGGNEQFF.